This T cell receptor (beta chain) is from a study of shared clonotypes between healthy human individuals. Sorted subsets were amplified in replicate PCRs using approximately 0.2 ug DNA, tens of thousands of T cell genomes. Libraries were prepared by immunoSEQ multiplex PCR; TCRdb keeps only in-frame clonotypes and omits some of them. This table has approximately 2,000,000 clones, less than 95% appearing once. Turning to this clone: Its matching antigen is unknown.

Adult Caucasians living in Nashville, Tennessee made up all of the donors. Findings of the study overall: Depth was large, yet rarefaction showed that sorted-subset sequencing was incomplete.

Specimen: naive CD4+ T cells from PBMCs. The sample's subset: CD45RA+ positively selected. This receptor was identified in a man aged 18 to 30 in good health. Some clones in this sample may be carry-over from other donors' samples.

This CDR3 is CASGTSGRAYEQYF. In DNA, the CDR3 is TGTGCCAGCGGAACTAGCGGGAGGGCCTACGAGCAGTACTTC. This chain joins TRBV28 and TRBJ2-7; 13 nucleotides agree with TRBD2. V shed 8 bases, J shed 2 bases, and the junction held 3 bases outside the gene matches. Germline values: CDR1 MDHEN, CDR2 SYDVKM. The CDR3 totals 14 residues.